Sequencing of this TCR beta chain was carried out in a study of T cell repertoires in cytomegalovirus infection. The wider study: Carrying CMV and the relevant HLA type showed in public TCR beta signatures. Study results and caveats: The response measured ex vivo was dominated by TCR beta clonotypes (HLA-C-restricted and CMV-specific).

This clonotype was counted ten times or more. What it recognizes is unknown. J lost 4 bases, V lost 4 bases, and 13 bases had no gene match. Germline V gives CDR1 SGHTA, CDR2 FQGNSA. This CDR3 is 18 amino acids long. TCRdb called the reads again in MiXCR, with one record for every CDR3 protein. The data contain around 750,000 distinct CDR3 sequences, over 25% of them singletons. This sample comprised cultured CD8+ T cells from PBMCs, obtained from culture after CMV antigen stimulation. The chain uses TRBV7-2 and TRBJ2-1, with 10 bases identical to TRBD1. The sequence derives from a human donor in good health (CMV status not recorded). Some clones in this sample may be carry-over from other donors' samples. Written as DNA, the CDR3 is TGTGCCAGCAGCTCCCTGACAGGGGGCGAGCCCCTTTACAATGAGCAGTTCTTC. It codes for CASSSLTGGEPLYNEQFF.